This TCR beta chain was profiled in a study of blood T cell repertoires in COVID-19. About the research overall: From T cells, B-cell-depleted T cells, or PBMCs came the material, which was cDNA or gDNA.

Here immunoSEQ multiplex PCR was the method, and the copy in TCRdb shows in-frame clones only, minus some. This sample has fewer than 200,000 clones; about 86% occur once, and the top ten carry about 4%. Participants spanned ages about 18 to 95 years and resided in over 20 US areas. Participant reports of clinical history set cohort assignment. Sequencing was performed on PBMCs or T cells enriched from blood (not recorded which). This sequence was found in a woman aged 45-65 years in a cohort exposed to, infected with or recovered from COVID-19 (not recorded which).

Here the CDR3 DNA reads TGCAGCACGGGCCCCCCCGGGACTAGTTTAATGGATACGCAGTATTTT. Its translation: CSTGPPGTSLMDTQYF. The J gene is TRBJ2-3, the V gene TRBV29-1, with TRBD2 matching over 8 bases. J was trimmed by 6 bases and V by 8 bases; bases with no gene match: 19. This CDR3 contains 16 residues. Germline loops: CDR1 SQVTM, CDR2 ANQGSEA.